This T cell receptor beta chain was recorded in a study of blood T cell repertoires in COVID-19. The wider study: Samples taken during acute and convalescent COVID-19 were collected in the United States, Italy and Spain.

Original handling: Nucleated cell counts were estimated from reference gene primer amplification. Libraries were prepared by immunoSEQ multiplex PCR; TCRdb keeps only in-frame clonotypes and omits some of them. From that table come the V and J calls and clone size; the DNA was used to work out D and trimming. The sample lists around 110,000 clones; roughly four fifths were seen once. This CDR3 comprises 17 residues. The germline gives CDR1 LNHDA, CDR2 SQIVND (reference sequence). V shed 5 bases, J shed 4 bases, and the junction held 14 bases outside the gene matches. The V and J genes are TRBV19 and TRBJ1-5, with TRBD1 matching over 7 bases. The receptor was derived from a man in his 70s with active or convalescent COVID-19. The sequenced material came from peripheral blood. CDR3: CASSSRRGGGWNQPQHF. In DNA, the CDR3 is TGTGCCAGTAGTTCCCGTAGAGGGGGCGGGTGGAATCAGCCCCAGCATTTT. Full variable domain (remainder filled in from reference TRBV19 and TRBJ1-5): DGGITQSPKYLFRKEGQNVTLSCEQNLNHDAMYWYRQDPGQGLRLIYYSQIVNDFQKGDIAEGYSVSREKKESFPLTVTSAQKNPTAFYLCASSSRRGGGWNQPQHFGDGTRLSIL.